These 16 T cell receptor delta chains came from one sample sequenced in a study of γδ T cells in repeated Plasmodium falciparum infection. TCRdb re-analyzed the multiplex PCR reads via CATT. This sample has tens of thousands of delta-chain clones, with over 0.75% found just once. Gammadelta T cells were flow-sorted from PBMC into Vgamma9/Vdelta2+ and Vdelta2-negative populations for bulk analysis. The source material was gamma-delta T cells from blood. These TCRs come from a pool of human donors (malaria-infected and uninfected, not separated).

This clone appeared many times. TCRdb has a much larger clone's protein, which differs at residue 6 from the translation of this DNA, likely because of a read error; what is shown is the protein translated from the DNA. The chain joins TRDV2 to TRDJ1, with D possibly matching TRDD3 (6 bases). The V end was cut by 4 bases, the J end by 0 bases, with 23 bases between. CDR3 length: 18 residues. CDR1 and CDR2 from the germline V gene are GEAIGNYY and EKD. The CDR3, as DNA: TGTGCCTGTGAGAAACCGGGGGAATCTGCAACCCACACCGATAAACTCATCTTT. This encodes CACEKPGESATHTDKLIF.

Only a few counts were recorded for this clone. The TCRdb protein comes from a much larger clone and disagrees with this DNA's translation at residue 13, likely due to a read error; the protein given here is derived from the DNA. The chain carries TRDV1 and TRDJ1; 7 positions agree with TRDD2. The J gene is absent in TCRdb and was assigned here via DNA matching to germline. J was trimmed by 3 bases and V by 4 bases; bases with no gene match: 17. The germline CDR1 and CDR2 sequences are TSWWSYY and QGS. The CDR3 has 18 amino acids. CDR3 loop: CALGVSSFLRGYADKLIF. The CDR3 bases are TGTGCTCTTGGGGTTTCTTCTTTCCTACGGGGGTACGCCGATAAACTCATCTTT.

Of note for this clone: The protein given by TCRdb reflects a much larger clone and differs at residue 13 from this DNA's translation, likely from a read error; the protein shown is the DNA's translation. The chain carries TRDV2 and TRDJ3; the D gene is possibly TRDD3 (5 bases). The J gene, absent from TCRdb, was called here by matching the DNA to germline. Per the germline V gene, CDR1 is GEAIGNYY and CDR2 is EKD. The CDR3 totals 18 residues. The CDR3 nucleotides are TGTGCCTGTGACACCGTGGATATAAGCTCCTGGGACGCCCGACAGATGTTTTTC. Protein sequence: CACDTVDISSWDARQMFF.

In this sample, this clone turned up a few times. This sequence is one base from a far larger clone and is likely a read error. The sample holds other DNA sequences that translate to the same CDR3. This chain connects TRDV1 to TRDJ1; 10 bases are a match to TRDD3. The J gene comes from matching the DNA to germline here; TCRdb lacks it. Germline CDR1 and CDR2: TSWWSYY and QGS. The CDR3 contains 20 residues. For the CDR3, the DNA is TGTGCCCTTGGGTGTCCTTCCCTCGGACTTACTGGGGGATGCACCGATAAACTCATCTTT. This translates into CALGCPSLGLTGGCTDKLIF.

This clone was observed a handful of times. It is likely a read error: a sequence one base away is far more abundant. Other DNA sequences in this sample translate to the same CDR3. This rearrangement joins TRDV2 to TRDJ1; D ambiguous. In the absence of a J gene in TCRdb, the DNA was matched to germline to assign it here. The germline V gene has CDR1 GEAIGNYY and CDR2 EKD. This CDR3 region has 13 residues. DNA for the CDR3: TGTGCATGTGACAGTGTAGGAGTCGATAAACTCATCTTT. It is translated as CACDSVGVDKLIF.

Worth noting for this clone: TCRdb's entry gives the protein of a much larger clone, which mismatches this DNA's translation at residue 3, likely from a read error; the protein reported here is translated from the DNA. This chain joins TRDV1 and TRDJ1, with 7 bases that match TRDD3. As TCRdb names no J gene, one was assigned here on the basis of a DNA match to germline. The CDR3 covers 18 residues. The V and J ends lost 10 bases and 8 bases, in that order; junction bases with no gene match: 28. Germline CDR1 is TSWWSYY and CDR2 is QGS. CDR3 in DNA: TGTGCTCCTGAGCTCCCTGGGGATAGTCAGCTCCCTGCACGGAAACTCATCTTT. It is translated as CAPELPGDSQLPARKLIF.

This clone has just a few counts. For this DNA, TCRdb reports the protein of a much larger clone, which diverges at residue 6, most likely from a read error; the protein presented here is translated directly from the DNA. Here the CDR3 reads CACDFELGDTNTDKLIF. The DNA of the CDR3 is TGTGCCTGTGACTTCGAACTGGGGGATACCAACACCGATAAACTCATCTTT. The gene calls are TRDV2 and TRDJ1; 12 bases are a match to TRDD3. TCRdb lists no J gene, so it was determined here by aligning the DNA to germline. The CDR3 spans 17 residues. The germline V gene encodes CDR1 GEAIGNYY and CDR2 EKD. J was trimmed by 0 bases and V by 3 bases; bases with no gene match: 7.

The sample holds a few counts of this clone. TCRdb attributes to this sequence the protein of a much larger clone, which differs from the DNA translation at residue 12; a read error is likely, and the protein displayed is translated from the DNA. The CDR3 DNA follows: TGTGCTCTTGGGGACATCTCTGGGGGATTCCTCGCCGATAAACTCATCTTT. This codes for CALGDISGGFLADKLIF. V and J are TRDV1 and TRDJ1; 9 bases agree with TRDD3. The germline CDR1 and CDR2 sequences are TSWWSYY and QGS. This CDR3 has 17 residues. The junction had 11 bases not matched to a gene; V was cut back by 3 bases and J by 3 bases.

Comment on this clone: The protein that TCRdb holds for this DNA derives from a much larger clone and differs from the translated DNA at residue 8, which likely indicates a read error; the protein shown here is translated from the DNA. V and J are TRDV1 and TRDJ1, with 12 bases identical to TRDD3. Here the J gene was assigned by germline matching of the DNA, as TCRdb has none. Trimming removed 9 bases from V and 1 base from J; junction bases left unmatched: 18. This CDR3 has 19 residues. Germline V gene data show CDR1 as TSWWSYY and CDR2 as QGS. CDR3 bases: TGTGCTCTCAATCACAAGGCAACCTGGGGGATACGGCCCACCGATAAACTCATCTTT. This encodes CALNHKATWGIRPTDKLIF.

This clone was recorded a few times. A far larger clone lies a single base away; this is likely a read error. The same CDR3 arises from other DNA sequences in this sample as well. V gene TRDV1 was called; the J gene was not; no DNA check was done on the table's D call, TRDD3. The CDR3 sequence is 18 residues long. CDR1 and CDR2 (germline): TSWWSYY, QGS. As DNA, the CDR3 is TGTGCTCTCCTACCGTCCTACGGGGGATACGGGTACACCGATAAGCTCATCTTT. Translated: CALLPSYGGYGYTDKLIF.

This clone is medium-sized within its sample. Other nucleotide sequences from this sample produce the same CDR3. This CDR3 reads CALGEAVYWGMADKLIF. CDR3 DNA: TGTGCTCTTGGGGAAGCTGTGTACTGGGGGATGGCCGATAAACTCATCTTT. This chain connects TRDV1 to TRDJ1; 10 bases align to TRDD3. The CDR3 is made up of 17 amino acids. The V segment lost 2 bases and the J segment 3 bases; nucleotides outside the gene matches: 9. The germline CDR1 and CDR2 sequences are TSWWSYY and QGS.

In the case of this clone: The amino acid sequence in TCRdb belongs to a much larger clone and departs from this DNA's translation at residue 13, likely a sequencing read error; the sequence shown is translated from the DNA. J is TRDJ1 and V is TRDV1; TRDD3 matches at 8 bases. Germline trimming cut 2 bases from V and 6 bases from J; bases unmatched to any gene: 26. CDR3 length equals 21 residues. Germline-derived CDR1 and CDR2 are TSWWSYY and QGS. DNA for the CDR3: TGTGCTCTTGGGGAAACCACTACCACGAACTGGGGGGTACACGCGTATTATAAACTCATCTTT. Translated: CALGETTTTNWGVHAYYKLIF.

This clone was observed a few times. This likely stems from a read error, as it lies one base from a far larger clone. Within the sample, other DNA sequences also encode this same CDR3. No J gene was assigned, while the V gene was called as TRDV2; the D call of TRDD3 is as the table states it, not checked on the DNA. CDR1 and CDR2 (germline): GEAIGNYY, EKD. CDR3 length: 16 residues. CDR3 amino acids: CACDTIGVGRNDKLIF. CDR3 DNA sequence: TGTGCCTGTGACACCATCGGGGTAGGACGGAACGATAAACTCATCTTC.

This clone showed up just a few times. Since a far larger clone is one base different, this is likely a read error. The same CDR3 can be traced to other DNA sequences in this sample. The V gene was identified as TRDV2, while no J gene was called; no check of the table's D call, TRDD3, against the DNA was made. CDR3 size: 18 residues. Germline V gives CDR1 GEAIGNYY, CDR2 EKD. The CDR3 spells CACDTVTGGQTYTDKLIF. In DNA, the CDR3 is TGTGCCTGTGACACGGTTACTGGGGGACAGACATACACCGATAAACTCATATTT.

This clone turned up a few times. For this DNA, TCRdb reports the protein of a much larger clone, which diverges at residue 15, most likely from a read error; the protein presented here is translated directly from the DNA. The V gene is TRDV3, but the J gene lacks a call. Germline V gene data show CDR1 as TVYSNPD and CDR2 as GDNSRS (reference sequence). The CDR3 contains 16 residues. The DNA for the CDR3 is TGTGCCTTTCGTCTAGCAGGCTGGCAACTTACCGATAAACTCACCTTT. Protein sequence: CAFRLAGWQLTDKLTF.

About this clone: A far larger clone is just one base off, so this is likely a read error. Other DNA sequences from this sample encode an identical CDR3 as well. The V gene is TRDV1, the J gene TRDJ1; D unclear. No J segment appears in TCRdb, so it was assigned here by matching the sequence to germline. This CDR3 has 13 residues. The germline gives CDR1 TSWWSYY, CDR2 QGS. CDR3 in DNA: TGTGCCCTTGTAGGTAGGGCCACCGATAAACTCATCTTT. Its translation is CALVGRATDKLIF.